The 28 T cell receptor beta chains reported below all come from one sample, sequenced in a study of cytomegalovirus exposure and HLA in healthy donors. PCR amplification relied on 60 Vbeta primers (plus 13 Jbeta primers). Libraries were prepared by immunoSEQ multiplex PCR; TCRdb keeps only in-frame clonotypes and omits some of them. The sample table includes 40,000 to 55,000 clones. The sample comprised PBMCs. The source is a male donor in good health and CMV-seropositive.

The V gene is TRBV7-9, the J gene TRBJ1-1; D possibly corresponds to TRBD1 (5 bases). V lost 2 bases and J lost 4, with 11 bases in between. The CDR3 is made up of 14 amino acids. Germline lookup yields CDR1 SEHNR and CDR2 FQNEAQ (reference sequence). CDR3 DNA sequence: TGTGCCAGCAGCTTATTGCAGGGAGGCACTGAAGCTTTCTTT. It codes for CASSLLQGGTEAFF.

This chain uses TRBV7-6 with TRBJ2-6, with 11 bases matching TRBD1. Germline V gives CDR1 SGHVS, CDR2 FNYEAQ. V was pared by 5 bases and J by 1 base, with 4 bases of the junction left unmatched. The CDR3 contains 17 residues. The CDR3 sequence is CASSVGTGGSGANVLTF. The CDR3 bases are TGTGCCAGCAGCGTTGGGACAGGGGGATCTGGGGCCAACGTCCTGACTTTC.

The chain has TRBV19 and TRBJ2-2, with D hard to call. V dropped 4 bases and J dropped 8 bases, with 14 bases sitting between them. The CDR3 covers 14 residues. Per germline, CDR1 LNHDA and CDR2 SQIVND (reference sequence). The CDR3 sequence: CASSKSPGRGELFF. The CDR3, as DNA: TGTGCCAGTAGTAAATCGCCAGGAAGAGGGGAGCTGTTTTTT.

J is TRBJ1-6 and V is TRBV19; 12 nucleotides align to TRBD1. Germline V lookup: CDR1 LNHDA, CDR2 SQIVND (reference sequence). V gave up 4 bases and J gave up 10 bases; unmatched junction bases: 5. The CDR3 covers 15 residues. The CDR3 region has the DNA TGTGCCAGTAGTACAGGGACAGGGGGCGGGTCACCCCTCCACTTT. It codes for CASSTGTGGGSPLHF.

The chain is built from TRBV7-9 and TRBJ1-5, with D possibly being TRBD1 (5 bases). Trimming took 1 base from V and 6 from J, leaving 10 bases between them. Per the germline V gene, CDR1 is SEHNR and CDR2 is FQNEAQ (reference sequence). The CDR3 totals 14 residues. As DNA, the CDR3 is TGTGCCAGCAGCTTAGTCGGAGACAGTCAGCCCCAGCATTTT. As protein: CASSLVGDSQPQHF.

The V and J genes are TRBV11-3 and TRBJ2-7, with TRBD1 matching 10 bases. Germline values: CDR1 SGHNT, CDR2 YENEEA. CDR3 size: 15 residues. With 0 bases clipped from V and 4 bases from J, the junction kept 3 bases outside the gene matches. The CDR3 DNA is TGTGCCAGCAGCTTAGATCGGGACAGGGGATACGAGCAGTACTTC. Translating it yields CASSLDRDRGYEQYF.

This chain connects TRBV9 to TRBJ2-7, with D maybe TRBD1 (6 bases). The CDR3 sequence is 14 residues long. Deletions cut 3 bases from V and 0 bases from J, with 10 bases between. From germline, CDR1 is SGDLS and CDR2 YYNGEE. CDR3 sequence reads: CASSGRDTSYEQYF. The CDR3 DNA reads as TGTGCCAGCAGCGGACGGGACACCTCCTACGAGCAGTACTTC.

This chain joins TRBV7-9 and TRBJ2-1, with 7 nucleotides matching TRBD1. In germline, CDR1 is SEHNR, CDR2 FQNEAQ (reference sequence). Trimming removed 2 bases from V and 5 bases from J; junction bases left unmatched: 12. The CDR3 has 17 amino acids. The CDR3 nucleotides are TGTGCCAGCAGCTTACCCCTGACAGGGTTCGGGGACAATGAGCAGTTCTTC. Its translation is CASSLPLTGFGDNEQFF.

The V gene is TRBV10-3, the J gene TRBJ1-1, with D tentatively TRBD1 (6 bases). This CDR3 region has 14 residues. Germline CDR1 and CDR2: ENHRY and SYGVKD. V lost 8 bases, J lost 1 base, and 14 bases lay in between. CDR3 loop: CAIALQGSNTEAFF. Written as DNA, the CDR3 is TGTGCCATCGCCCTCCAGGGGTCGAACACTGAAGCTTTCTTT.

In nucleotides, the CDR3 is TGTGCCAGCAGCCCCCCGTCGTCCTACGAGCAGTACTTC. Its protein product is CASSPPSSYEQYF. The genes are TRBV7-8 and TRBJ2-7; D unresolved. CDR1 and CDR2 from the germline V gene are SGHVS and FQNEAQ. CDR3 size: 13 residues. Trimming shortened V by 5 bases and J by 1 base, and 9 bases separated the two germline ends.

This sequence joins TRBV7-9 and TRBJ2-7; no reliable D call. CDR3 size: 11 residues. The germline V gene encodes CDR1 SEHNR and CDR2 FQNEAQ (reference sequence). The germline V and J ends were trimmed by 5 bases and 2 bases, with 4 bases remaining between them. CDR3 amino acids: CASSLTYEQYF. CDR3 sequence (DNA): TGTGCCAGCAGCCTTACCTACGAGCAGTACTTC.

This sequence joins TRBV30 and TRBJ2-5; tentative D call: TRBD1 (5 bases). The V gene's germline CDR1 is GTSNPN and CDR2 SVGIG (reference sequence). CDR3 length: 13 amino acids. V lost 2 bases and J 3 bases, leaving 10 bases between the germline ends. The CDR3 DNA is TGTGCCTGGAGTCTCATGACAGAAGAGACCCAGTACTTC. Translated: CAWSLMTEETQYF.

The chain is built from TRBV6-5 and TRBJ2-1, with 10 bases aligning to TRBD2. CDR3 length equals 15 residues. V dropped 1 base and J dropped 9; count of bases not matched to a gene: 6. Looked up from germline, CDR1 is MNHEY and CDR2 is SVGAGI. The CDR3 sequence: CASSYYSGGSSEQFF. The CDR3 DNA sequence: TGTGCCAGCAGTTACTATAGCGGGGGGTCGAGTGAGCAGTTCTTC.

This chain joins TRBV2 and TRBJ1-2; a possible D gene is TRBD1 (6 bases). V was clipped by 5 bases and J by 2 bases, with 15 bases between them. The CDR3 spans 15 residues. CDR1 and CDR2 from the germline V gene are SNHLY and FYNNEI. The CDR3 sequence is CASSKPTGPNYGYTF. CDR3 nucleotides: TGTGCCAGCAGTAAACCGACAGGACCGAACTATGGCTACACCTTC.

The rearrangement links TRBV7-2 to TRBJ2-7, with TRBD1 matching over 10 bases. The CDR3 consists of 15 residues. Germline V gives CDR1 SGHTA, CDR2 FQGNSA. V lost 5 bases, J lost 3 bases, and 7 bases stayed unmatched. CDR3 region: CASSPTTGGFYEQYF. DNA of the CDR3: TGTGCCAGCAGCCCGACGACAGGGGGCTTCTACGAGCAGTACTTC.

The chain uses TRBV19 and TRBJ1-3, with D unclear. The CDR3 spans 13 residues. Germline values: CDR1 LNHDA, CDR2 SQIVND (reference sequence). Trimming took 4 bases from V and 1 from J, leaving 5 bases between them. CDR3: CASSTGSGNTIYF. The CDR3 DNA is TGTGCCAGTAGTACGGGGTCTGGAAACACCATATATTTT.

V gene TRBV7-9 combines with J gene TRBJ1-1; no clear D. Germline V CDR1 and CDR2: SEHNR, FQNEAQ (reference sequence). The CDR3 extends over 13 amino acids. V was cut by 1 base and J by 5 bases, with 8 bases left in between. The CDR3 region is CASSLDRGTEAFF. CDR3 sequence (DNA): TGTGCCAGCAGCTTAGATCGGGGAACTGAAGCTTTCTTT.

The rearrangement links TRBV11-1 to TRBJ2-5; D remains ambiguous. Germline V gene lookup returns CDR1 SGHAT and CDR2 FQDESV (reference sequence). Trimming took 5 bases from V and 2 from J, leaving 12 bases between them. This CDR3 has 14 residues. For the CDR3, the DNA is TGTGCCAGCAGCCGGTCGGCGAGGCAAGAGACCCAGTACTTC. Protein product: CASSRSARQETQYF.

The CDR3 sequence is CASSQELHFTGELFF. The CDR3 DNA is TGTGCCAGCAGCCAGGAACTCCATTTCACCGGGGAGCTGTTTTTT. This sequence joins TRBV5-6 and TRBJ2-2; D uncertain. The CDR3 has 15 residues. The V end was cut by 4 bases, the J end by 4 bases, with 14 bases between. The germline CDR1 and CDR2 sequences are SGHDT and YYEEEE.

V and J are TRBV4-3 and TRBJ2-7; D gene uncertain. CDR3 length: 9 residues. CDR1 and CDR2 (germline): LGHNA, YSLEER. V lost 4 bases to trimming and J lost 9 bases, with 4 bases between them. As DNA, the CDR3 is TGCGCCAGCAGCCCGCGGCAGTACTTC. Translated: CASSPRQYF.

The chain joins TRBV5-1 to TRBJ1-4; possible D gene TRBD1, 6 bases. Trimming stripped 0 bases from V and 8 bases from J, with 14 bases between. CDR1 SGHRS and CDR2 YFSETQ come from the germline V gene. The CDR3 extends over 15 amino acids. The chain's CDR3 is CASSLVGSGGEKLFF. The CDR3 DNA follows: TGCGCCAGCAGCTTGGTTGGGTCGGGGGGCGAAAAACTGTTTTTT.

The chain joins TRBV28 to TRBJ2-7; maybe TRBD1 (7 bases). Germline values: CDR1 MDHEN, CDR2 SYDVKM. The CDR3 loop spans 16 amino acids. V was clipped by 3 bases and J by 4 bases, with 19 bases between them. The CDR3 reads CASSLTGTLGGYEQYF. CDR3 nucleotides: TGTGCCAGCAGTTTGACAGGGACATTGGGGGGTTACGAGCAGTACTTC.

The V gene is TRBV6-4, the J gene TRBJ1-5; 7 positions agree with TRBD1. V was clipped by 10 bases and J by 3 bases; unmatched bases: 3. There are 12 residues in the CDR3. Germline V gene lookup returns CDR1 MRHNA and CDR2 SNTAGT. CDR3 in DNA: TGTGCCAAGACAGGGAACAATCAGCCCCAGCATTTT. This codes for CAKTGNNQPQHF.

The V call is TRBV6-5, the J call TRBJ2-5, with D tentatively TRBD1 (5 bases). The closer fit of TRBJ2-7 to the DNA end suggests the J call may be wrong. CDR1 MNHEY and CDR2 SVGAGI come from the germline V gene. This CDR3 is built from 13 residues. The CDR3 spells CASSYPGSYEQYF. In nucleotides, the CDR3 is TGTGCCAGCAGTTACCCAGGGTCCTACGAGCAGTACTTC.

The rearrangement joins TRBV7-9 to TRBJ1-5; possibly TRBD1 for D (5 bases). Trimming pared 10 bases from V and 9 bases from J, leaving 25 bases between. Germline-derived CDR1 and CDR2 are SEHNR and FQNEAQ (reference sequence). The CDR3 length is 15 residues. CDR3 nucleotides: TGTGCCACCCTCTACCGGGCGACAGTCTTTAGGCCCCAGCATTTT. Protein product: CATLYRATVFRPQHF.

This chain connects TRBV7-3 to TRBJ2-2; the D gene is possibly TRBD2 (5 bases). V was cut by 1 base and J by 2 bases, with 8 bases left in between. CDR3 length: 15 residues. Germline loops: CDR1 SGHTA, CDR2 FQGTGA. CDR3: CASSLSGPNTGELFF. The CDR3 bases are TGTGCCAGCAGCTTAAGCGGGCCAAACACCGGGGAGCTGTTTTTT. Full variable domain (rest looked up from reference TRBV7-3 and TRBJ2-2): GAGVSQTPSNKVTEKGKYVELRCDPISGHTALYWYRQSLGQGPEFLIYFQGTGAADDSGLPNDRFFAVRPEGSVSTLKIQRTERGDSAVYLCASSLSGPNTGELFFGEGSRLTVL.

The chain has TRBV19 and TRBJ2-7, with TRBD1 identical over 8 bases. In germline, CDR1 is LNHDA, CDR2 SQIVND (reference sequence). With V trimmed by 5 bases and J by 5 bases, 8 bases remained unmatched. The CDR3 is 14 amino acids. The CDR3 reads CASSPRTGYHEQYF. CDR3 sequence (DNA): TGTGCCAGTAGTCCTCGGACAGGGTACCACGAGCAGTACTTC.

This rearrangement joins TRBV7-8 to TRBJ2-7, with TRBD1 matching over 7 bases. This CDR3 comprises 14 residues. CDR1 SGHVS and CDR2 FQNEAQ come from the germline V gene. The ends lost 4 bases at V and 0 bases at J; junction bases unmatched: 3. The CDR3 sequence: CASSSTGSSYEQYF. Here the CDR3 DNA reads TGTGCCAGCAGCTCGACAGGGAGCTCCTACGAGCAGTACTTC.